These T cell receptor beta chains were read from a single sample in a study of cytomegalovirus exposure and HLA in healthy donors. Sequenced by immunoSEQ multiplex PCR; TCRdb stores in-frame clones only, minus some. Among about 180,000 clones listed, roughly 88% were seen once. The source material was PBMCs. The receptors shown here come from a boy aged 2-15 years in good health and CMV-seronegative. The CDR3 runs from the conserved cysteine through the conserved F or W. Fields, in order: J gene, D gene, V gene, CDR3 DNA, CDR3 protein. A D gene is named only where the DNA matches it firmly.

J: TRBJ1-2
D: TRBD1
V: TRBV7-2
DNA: TGTGCCAGCAGCCTACGACAGGGGACCTATGGCTACACCTTC
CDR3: CASSLRQGTYGYTF

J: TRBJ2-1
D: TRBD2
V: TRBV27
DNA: TGTGCCAGCACCTCAGGACTAGCGGGAGTAAATGAGCAGTTCTTC
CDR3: CASTSGLAGVNEQFF

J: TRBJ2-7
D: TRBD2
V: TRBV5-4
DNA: TGTGCCAGCAGCTTGGGACTAGCGGGAGGGCTCGCCTACGAGCAGTACTTC
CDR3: CASSLGLAGGLAYEQYF

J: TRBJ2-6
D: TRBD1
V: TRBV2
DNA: TGTGCCAGCTTCCCGGGACAGGGCGTCTCTGGGGCCAACGTCCTGACTTTC
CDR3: CASFPGQGVSGANVLTF

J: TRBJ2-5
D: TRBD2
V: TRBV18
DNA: TGTGCCAGCTCACCACTCTCGGCTAGCGGGTTGGAGACCCAGTACTTC
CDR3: CASSPLSASGLETQYF

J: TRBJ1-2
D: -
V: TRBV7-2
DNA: TGTGCCAGCAGCTTAAAATATTCTTGGGCCCCTCCGTATGGCTACACCTTC
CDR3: CASSLKYSWAPPYGYTF

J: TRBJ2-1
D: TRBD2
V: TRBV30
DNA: TGTGCCTGTGAGCTAGCGGGGGGGCCTCGGTCCTACAATGAGCAGTTCTTC
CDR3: CACELAGGPRSYNEQFF

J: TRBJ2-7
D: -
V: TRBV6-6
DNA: TGTGCCAGCAGTTACTACCCGAGCTCCTACGAGCAGTACTTC
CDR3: CASSYYPSSYEQYF

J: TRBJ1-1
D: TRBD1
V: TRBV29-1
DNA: TGCAGCGTATTAACAGGGGGCGCCGGGGACACTGAAGCTTTCTTT
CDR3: CSVLTGGAGDTEAFF

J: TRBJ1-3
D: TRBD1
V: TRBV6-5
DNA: TGTGCCAGCAGGCAGGGACAGGCGAACACCATATATTTT
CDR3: CASRQGQANTIYF

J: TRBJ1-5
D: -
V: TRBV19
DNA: TGTGCCAGTAGTATTGCAGGTCGACAGCCCCAGCATTTT
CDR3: CASSIAGRQPQHF

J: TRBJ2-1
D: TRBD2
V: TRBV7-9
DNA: TGTGCCAGCAGTTATCCGGGACTAGACTCCTACAATGAGCAGTTCTTC
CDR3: CASSYPGLDSYNEQFF

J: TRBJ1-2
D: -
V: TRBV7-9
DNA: TGTGCCAGCAGCTTAGTGGCAGGGTCTCCCAACGATGGCTACACCTTC
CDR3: CASSLVAGSPNDGYTF

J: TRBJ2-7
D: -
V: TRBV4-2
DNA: TGTGCCAGCAGCCACCCGGGAGCTTACGAGCAGTACTTC
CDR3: CASSHPGAYEQYF

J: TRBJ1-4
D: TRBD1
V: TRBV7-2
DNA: TGTGCCAGCAGCGCTACCGGGACAGCTAATGAAAAACTGTTTTTT
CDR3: CASSATGTANEKLFF

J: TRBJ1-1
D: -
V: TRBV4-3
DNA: TGCGCCAGCAGCCAACTTGGGGACTACATGAACACTGAAGCTTTCTTT
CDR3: CASSQLGDYMNTEAFF

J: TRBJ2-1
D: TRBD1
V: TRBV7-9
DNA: TGTGCCAGCAGCTCCTTGGGACAGCTCAATGAGCAGTTCTTC
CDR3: CASSSLGQLNEQFF

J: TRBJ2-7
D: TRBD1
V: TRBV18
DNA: TGTGCCAGCTCACCGGACAGGGGGGCCACCTACGAGCAGTACTTC
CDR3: CASSPDRGATYEQYF